This TCR beta chain was captured in a study of Graves' ophthalmopathy and Graves' hyperthyroidism. RNA transcripts were the source from which TCR beta CDR3 regions were amplified. Following a first-round RT-PCR that used HTBI primers, a second-round multiplex PCR was carried out. TCRdb called the multiplex PCR reads again in MiXCR, with one record for every CDR3 protein. This table has 300,000 to 400,000 distinct CDR3 sequences, 17% appearing once. Notes on the study in general: Clonotypes were expanded in thyroid at above 0.001 frequency, and most also appeared in blood.

To note about this clonotype: Its specificity is unknown.

J was trimmed by 0 bases and V by 8 bases; bases with no gene match: 24. This CDR3 contains 20 residues. Source material: peripheral blood. J is TRBJ2-7 and V is TRBV12-3 or TRBV12-4; 8 nucleotides match TRBD2. This clonotype originated in an adult woman with stable Graves' hyperthyroidism. This CDR3 is CASSPPPSGSRQRSSYEQYF. As DNA, the CDR3 is TGTGCCAGCTCACCCCCCCCGAGCGGGAGTAGGCAACGGAGCTCCTACGAGCAGTACTTC.